Shown below are 29 T cell receptor beta chains from a single sample sequenced in a study of control samples from healthy donors and cancer patients (TCRdb year 2020). The library relied on the immunoSEQ multiplex PCR assay. TCRdb holds this immuneACCESS table with in-frame rearrangements only. Some clones are missing; in checked studies, unresolved V genes explain under half, and the rest has no known cause. A total of 150,000 to 200,000 clones appear in this sample, 90% to 95% of them only once. More than 1.3% of the sample belongs to the ten largest clones. The sequenced sample consisted of blood. Every receptor here comes from a woman aged 30 to 39 in good health.

V and J are TRBV7-6 and TRBJ2-1; 10 bases align to TRBD2. CDR1 SGHVS and CDR2 FNYEAQ come from the germline V gene. The CDR3 loop spans 16 amino acids. J gave up 4 bases and V 2 bases, and 5 bases lay outside the gene matches. The CDR3 nucleotides are TGTGCCAGCAGCTTAAGCGGGAGGGCCGGGTACAATGAGCAGTTCTTC. This codes for CASSLSGRAGYNEQFF. Based on the CDR3 plus reference TRBV7-6 and TRBJ2-1, the full variable domain is GAGVSQSPRYKVTKRGQDVALRCDPISGHVSLYWYRQALGQGPEFLTYFNYEAQQDKSGLPNDRFSAERPEGSISTLTIQRTEQRDSAMYRCASSLSGRAGYNEQFFGPGTRLTVL.

This clone was detected only once. This chain uses TRBV15 with TRBJ1-1, with D unresolved. The V end lost 1 base, the J end lost 8 bases, and 8 bases lay between the germline ends. The CDR3 runs 12 residues. Germline V CDR1 and CDR2: LNHNV, YYDKDF (reference sequence). This CDR3 reads CATSRVGQEAFF. In DNA, the CDR3 is TGTGCCACCAGCAGAGTTGGGCAGGAAGCTTTCTTT.

J is TRBJ2-3 and V is TRBV7-2; TRBD2 is a possible D gene (5 bases). This CDR3 comprises 12 residues. Deletions cut 1 base from V and 7 bases from J, with 6 bases between. Germline-derived CDR1 and CDR2 are SGHTA and FQGNSA. The CDR3 DNA reads as TGTGCCAGCAGCTTAGAGCGGTATACGCAGTATTTT. This gives the protein CASSLERYTQYF. Looking up the rest from reference TRBV7-2 and TRBJ2-3 gives the full variable domain: GAGVSQSPSNKVTEKGKDVELRCDPISGHTALYWYRQSLGQGLEFLIYFQGNSAPDKSGLPSDRFSAERTGGSVSTLTIQRTQQEDSAVYLCASSLERYTQYFGPGTRLTVL.

The chain has TRBV5-1 and TRBJ1-6, with 9 bases matching TRBD1. Germline CDR1 is SGHRS and CDR2 is YFSETQ. The CDR3 is 16 amino acids. J gave up 3 bases and V 0 bases, and 1 base lay outside the gene matches. This chain's CDR3 is CASSLGQGDYNSPLHF. CDR3 DNA: TGCGCCAGCAGCTTGGGACAGGGGGACTATAATTCACCCCTCCACTTT.

This clone has more than one count but fewer than ten. V gene TRBV18 combines with J gene TRBJ2-3; weak D call: TRBD1 (6 bases). The CDR3 consists of 15 residues. V dropped 2 bases and J dropped 6 bases, with 15 bases sitting between them. The germline V gene encodes CDR1 KGHSH and CDR2 LQKENI. Here the CDR3 reads CASSPWAPTGDTQYF. CDR3 nucleotide sequence: TGTGCCAGCTCACCATGGGCTCCCACAGGGGATACGCAGTATTTT.

This rearrangement joins TRBV12-5 to TRBJ2-5; the match to TRBD2 covers 15 bases. CDR1 is LGHNT, CDR2 FRNRAP, per germline. J was trimmed by 5 bases and V by 10 bases; bases with no gene match: 5. CDR3 length: 14 amino acids. This chain's CDR3 is CATRTSGGDETQYF. CDR3 bases: TGTGCTACAAGGACTAGCGGGGGGGACGAGACCCAGTACTTC.

The genes are TRBV5-1 and TRBJ2-5; 15 bases match TRBD2. The J segment lost 4 bases and the V segment lost 3 bases, leaving 4 bases of the junction unmatched. From germline, CDR1 is SGHRS and CDR2 YFSETQ. The CDR3 is 16 amino acids. The CDR3 sequence is CASSWTSGGAGETQYF. In DNA form, the CDR3 reads TGCGCCAGCAGCTGGACTAGCGGGGGGGCCGGAGAGACCCAGTACTTC.

The chain links TRBV30 to TRBJ2-7, with unresolved D. The CDR3 loop spans 14 amino acids. Trimming shortened V by 0 bases and J by 5 bases, and 14 bases separated the two germline ends. Germline values: CDR1 GTSNPN, CDR2 SVGIG (reference sequence). The CDR3 coding sequence is TGTGCCTGGAGTGTACGAAGGGTAACTCACGAGCAGTACTTC. It codes for CAWSVRRVTHEQYF.

This clone was counted once. The chain is built from TRBV3-1 (or the pseudogene TRBV3-2) and TRBJ1-2; D is possibly TRBD1 (6 bases). Trimming cost V 0 bases and J 4 bases, with 15 bases left between them. Germline CDR1 reads LGHDT; CDR2 reads YNNKEL (reference sequence). CDR3 length: 16 amino acids. The CDR3 loop is CASSQDWARGGYGYTF. DNA for the CDR3: TGTGCCAGCAGCCAAGATTGGGCCAGGGGTGGCTATGGCTACACCTTC.

Written as DNA, the CDR3 is TGTGCCAGCAGCGCCGGGACGCCCGCCTACGAGCAGTACTTC. This encodes CASSAGTPAYEQYF. This chain connects TRBV6-2 or TRBV6-3 to TRBJ2-7; D tentatively reads TRBD1 or TRBD2 (5 bases each). V lost 6 bases and J 2 bases, leaving 14 bases between the germline ends. This CDR3 region has 14 residues. Germline-derived CDR1 and CDR2 are MNHEY and SVGEGT.

The chain links TRBV29-1 to TRBJ1-1, with a tentative D call TRBD1 (5 bases). This CDR3 has 13 residues. Germline values: CDR1 SQVTM, CDR2 ANQGSEA. V lost 4 bases to trimming and J lost 2 bases, with 11 bases between them. The CDR3 DNA sequence: TGCAGCGTTGGGGGGAGGGGAAACACTGAAGCTTTCTTT. It is translated as CSVGGRGNTEAFF.

The rearrangement links TRBV2 to TRBJ2-2; 9 bases line up with TRBD2. CDR1 and CDR2 (germline): SNHLY, FYNNEI. With V trimmed by 6 bases and J by 0 bases, 5 bases remained unmatched. The CDR3 consists of 16 residues. The CDR3 DNA reads as TGTGCCAGCAGGGAGACTAGCGGCACGAACACCGGGGAGCTGTTTTTT. This translates into CASRETSGTNTGELFF.

The CDR3 is CASSLAGGRNTEAFF. The CDR3 coding sequence is TGCGCCAGCAGCTTGGCCGGGGGGCGGAACACTGAAGCTTTCTTT. The chain links TRBV5-1 to TRBJ1-1; D perhaps matches TRBD1 (6 bases). Deletions cut 0 bases from V and 1 base from J, with 10 bases between. This CDR3 region has 15 residues. Germline assignment: CDR1 SGHRS and CDR2 YFSETQ.

This chain uses TRBV21-1 with TRBJ2-3; the D call of TRBD1 is as the table states it, not checked on the DNA. TRBV21-1 is marked as a pseudogene. CDR3 length: 16 residues. In nucleotides, the CDR3 is TGTGCCAGCAGCAGAACAGGGGACAGGAGCACAGATACGCAGTATTTT. Its protein product is CASSRTGDRSTDTQYF.

CDR3 loop: CASSPTGGSSPLHF. The CDR3 DNA sequence: TGTGCCAGCAGCCCGACAGGGGGGTCTTCACCCCTCCACTTT. V is TRBV28 and J is TRBJ1-6; TRBD1 matches 9 bases. J lost 9 bases, V lost 6 bases, and 6 bases had no gene match. The germline gives CDR1 MDHEN, CDR2 SYDVKM. The CDR3 totals 14 residues.

The rearrangement uses TRBV18 and TRBJ1-1; D may be TRBD1 (6 bases). The CDR3 consists of 13 residues. CDR1 and CDR2 (germline): KGHSH, LQKENI. The ends were cut back, 5 bases at V and 2 bases at J, with 9 bases in the middle. This CDR3 reads CASSLTGNTEAFF. The CDR3 nucleotides are TGTGCCAGCTCATTGACAGGTAACACTGAAGCTTTCTTT. The complete variable domain, with remaining parts taken from reference TRBV18 and TRBJ1-1, reads NAGVMQNPRHLVRRRGQEARLRCSPMKGHSHVYWYRQLPEEGLKFMVYLQKENIIDESGMPKERFSAEFPKEGPSILRIQQVVRGDSAAYFCASSLTGNTEAFFGQGTRLTVV.

The chain has TRBV24-1 and TRBJ1-5; no firm D call. This CDR3 region has 15 residues. With 5 bases removed from V and 0 bases from J, the gap between germline ends came to 10 bases. In germline, CDR1 is KGHDR, CDR2 SFDVKD. CDR3 DNA sequence: TGTGCCACCAGTGGGCGTCCAGGTAGCAATCAGCCCCAGCATTTT. Amino acids: CATSGRPGSNQPQHF.

The chain couples TRBV6-6 to TRBJ2-5; D not resolved. This CDR3 is built from 13 residues. The germline V gene encodes CDR1 MNHNY and CDR2 SVGAGI (reference sequence). V was clipped by 0 bases and J by 6 bases, with 8 bases between them. The CDR3 DNA follows: TGTGCCAGCAGTTACTCGTGGAACAAGACCCAGTACTTC. Encoded protein: CASSYSWNKTQYF.

The J gene is TRBJ2-7, the V gene TRBV19, with 12 bases matching TRBD2. Per the germline V gene, CDR1 is LNHDA and CDR2 is SQIVND (reference sequence). J gave up 3 bases and V 5 bases, and 5 bases lay outside the gene matches. The CDR3 covers 15 residues. The CDR3 is CASSPVTSGSYEQYF. CDR3 coding DNA: TGTGCCAGTAGTCCCGTGACTAGCGGGAGCTACGAGCAGTACTTC.

This clone was recorded once. The chain employs TRBV13 and TRBJ2-2; no definite D call. The CDR3 runs 15 residues. From germline, CDR1 is PRHDT and CDR2 FYEKMQ (reference sequence). V lost 1 base and J lost 1, with 7 bases in between. The CDR3 spells CASSLAGGNTGELFF. DNA of the CDR3: TGTGCCAGCAGCTTAGCGGGCGGGAACACCGGGGAGCTGTTTTTT.

The CDR3 is CASSLFVNYGYTF. CDR3 bases: TGCGCCAGCAGCTTGTTCGTCAACTATGGCTACACCTTC. J is TRBJ1-2 and V is TRBV5-1; no definite D call. Germline V lookup: CDR1 SGHRS, CDR2 YFSETQ. The CDR3 sequence is 13 residues long. Trimming took 1 base from V and 2 from J, leaving 6 bases between them.

V usage is TRBV11-3 and J usage is TRBJ2-1; D not resolved. Trimming pared 3 bases from V and 0 bases from J, leaving 6 bases between. This CDR3 has 14 residues. CDR1 and CDR2 (germline): SGHNT, YENEEA. The CDR3 loop is CASSFRSSYNEQFF. CDR3 coding DNA: TGTGCCAGCAGCTTCCGGAGCTCCTACAATGAGCAGTTCTTC.

The chain joins TRBV11-3 to TRBJ2-7; the D call may be TRBD1 or TRBD2 (5 bases each). The V gene lost 0 bases and the J gene lost 0 bases, with 9 bases spanning the gap. This CDR3 is 15 amino acids long. Germline-derived CDR1 and CDR2 are SGHNT and YENEEA. This CDR3 reads CASSLDPGASYEQYF. The CDR3 DNA reads as TGTGCCAGCAGCTTAGATCCCGGGGCCTCCTACGAGCAGTACTTC. The full variable domain, completed using reference TRBV11-3 and TRBJ2-7, is EAGVVQSPRYKIIEKKQPVAFWCNPISGHNTLYWYLQNLGQGPELLIRYENEEAVDDSQLPKDRFSAERLKGVDSTLKIQPAELGDSAVYLCASSLDPGASYEQYFGPGTRLTVT.

The V call is TRBV20-1, the J call TRBJ1-4; TRBD1 agrees at 9 bases. The trim removed 3 bases at V and 5 bases at J, leaving 4 bases unmatched. Germline CDR1 DFQATT, CDR2 SNEGSKA (reference sequence). The CDR3 covers 14 residues. CDR3 sequence: CSASTGTGNEKLFF. The CDR3 bases are TGCAGTGCTAGTACCGGGACAGGGAATGAAAAACTGTTTTTT.

This chain uses TRBV5-1 with TRBJ2-7, with 9 bases aligning to TRBD2. The CDR3 contains 16 residues. V was pared by 0 bases and J by 2 bases, with 6 bases of the junction left unmatched. Germline loops: CDR1 SGHRS, CDR2 YFSETQ. In nucleotides, the CDR3 is TGCGCCAGCAGCTTGGTCGGGACTAGCTATCCCTACGAGCAGTACTTC. It yields the protein CASSLVGTSYPYEQYF.

This clone has only a few counts. The V call is TRBV5-1, the J call TRBJ1-4; TRBD1 agrees at 10 bases. The CDR3 extends over 15 amino acids. The germline V gene encodes CDR1 SGHRS and CDR2 YFSETQ. V gave up 4 bases and J gave up 10 bases; unmatched junction bases: 10. CDR3 nucleotides: TGCGCCAGCAGCCCCCAAGGACAGGGGGTTGGAAAACTGTTTTTT. It specifies CASSPQGQGVGKLFF.

This clone was seen once. The V gene is TRBV7-3, the J gene TRBJ2-2; D gene unclear. The CDR3 totals 12 residues. Germline CDR1 and CDR2: SGHTA and FQGTGA. The germline V and J ends were trimmed by 4 bases and 3 bases, with 3 bases remaining between them. The CDR3 DNA follows: TGTGCCAGCAGCTCCTACACCGGGGAGCTGTTTTTT. It yields the protein CASSSYTGELFF.

The CDR3 DNA follows: TGTGCCAGCAGCTTAACCAACAGGGGAACCGGGGAGCTGTTTTTT. This codes for CASSLTNRGTGELFF. The chain joins TRBV7-2 to TRBJ2-2, with 7 bases that match TRBD1. The CDR3 loop spans 15 amino acids. V was pared by 2 bases and J by 5 bases, with 5 bases of the junction left unmatched. CDR1 SGHTA and CDR2 FQGNSA come from the germline V gene.

The chain carries TRBV19 and TRBJ1-5; no clear D. V lost 5 bases and J 2 bases, leaving 13 bases between the germline ends. Germline V gives CDR1 LNHDA, CDR2 SQIVND (reference sequence). The CDR3 extends over 15 amino acids. The CDR3 DNA is TGTGCCAGTAGTTCCGGGGATAGGGGCAATCAGCCCCAGCATTTT. It codes for CASSSGDRGNQPQHF. The whole variable domain, filled in from reference TRBV19 and TRBJ1-5, reads DGGITQSPKYLFRKEGQNVTLSCEQNLNHDAMYWYRQDPGQGLRLIYYSQIVNDFQKGDIAEGYSVSREKKESFPLTVTSAQKNPTAFYLCASSSGDRGNQPQHFGDGTRLSIL.